This TCR beta chain was captured in a study of blood T cell repertoires in COVID-19. This table comes from immunoSEQ multiplex PCR, and its TCRdb copy is limited to in-frame clones, with some not included. The repertoire holds roughly 180,000 clones, about 81% seen once, with 10% to 15% in the top ten. CDR1 and CDR2 (germline): LGHDT, YNNKEL (reference sequence). CDR3 length equals 16 residues. V lost 3 bases and J lost 5, with 17 bases in between. This sequence originates from an elderly woman with COVID-19, enrolled during active disease. Sequences were obtained from peripheral blood. This sequence joins TRBV3-1 (or the pseudogene TRBV3-2) and TRBJ1-5, with a possible D match to TRBD1 (6 bases). CDR3 protein: CASSQGDKGIDQPQHF. CDR3 sequence (DNA): TGTGCCAGCAGCCAGGGGGACAAAGGGATAGATCAGCCCCAGCATTTT.